This T cell receptor (beta chain) was identified during a study of immunodeficiency (dated by TCRdb to between 2017 and 2020). Notes on the research overall: To search for oligoclonality and VDJ recombination defects, the researchers carried out a repertoire analysis. Beyond this particular receptor, the publication reports: Patient CD8+ T cells showed restricted TRB V-J pairing and lower productive entropy than control CD8+ T cells. Severe oligoclonality, judged by top-100 and total clonotype frequencies, was seen in patient CD8+ but not CD4+ T cells. In entropy comparisons, n=3 (open circles) was shown for patients versus healthy controls, and a thymic development effect was only suggested as possible.

After extraction using the QIAamp DNA Blood Mini Kit, genomic DNA was sent off for immunoSEQ repertoire analysis. CDR3 regions were amplified by multiplex PCR from a standard quantity of genomic DNA template. PCR products were sequenced on an Illumina platform. The source study handled its data this way. Sequences were aligned to a reference, with V, D and J gene definitions taken from IMGT. To eliminate PCR and sequencing errors, a nearest-neighbor clustering algorithm combined closely related sequences. V, D and J usage in productive unique and total sequences was analyzed using ImmunoSEQ Analyzer tools and R version 3.6.1. TCRdb stores this immuneACCESS table with in-frame sequences only. Part of the clones is absent; in the studies checked, under half of the shortfall reflects unresolved V genes, and no reason is known for the rest. That table gives V, J and clone size, and the DNA gave D and trimming. Within this sample are over a thousand clones, with over 90% of them counted one time only. The biggest ten clones account for 2.8% of the sample.

With respect to this clone: It has no known antigen specificity. Per-nucleotide qualities are absent, and no much larger clonotype sits a single base away.

CDR1 SEHNR and CDR2 FQNEAQ are derived from the germline V gene (reference sequence). Relative to germline, V is missing 6 bases and J is missing 2 bases, with 6 bases of the junction outside any gene match. The CDR3 sequence holds 14 residues, the cysteine and phenylalanine included. CDR3 DNA only is kept here, 42 bases in frame from base 1. Before TCR sequencing, CD3+CD8+ T cells were sorted out of fresh PBMCs. The TCR comes from a human donor in good health. This chain is built from TRBV7-9 and TRBJ1-1; the junction holds 7 bases that match TRBD1. The sequencing sample was made of CD8+ T cells from blood. The sequenced DNA is TGTGCCAGCAGAGAGGGACAGACAAACACTGAAGCTTTCTTT. Its product reads: CASREGQTNTEAFF.